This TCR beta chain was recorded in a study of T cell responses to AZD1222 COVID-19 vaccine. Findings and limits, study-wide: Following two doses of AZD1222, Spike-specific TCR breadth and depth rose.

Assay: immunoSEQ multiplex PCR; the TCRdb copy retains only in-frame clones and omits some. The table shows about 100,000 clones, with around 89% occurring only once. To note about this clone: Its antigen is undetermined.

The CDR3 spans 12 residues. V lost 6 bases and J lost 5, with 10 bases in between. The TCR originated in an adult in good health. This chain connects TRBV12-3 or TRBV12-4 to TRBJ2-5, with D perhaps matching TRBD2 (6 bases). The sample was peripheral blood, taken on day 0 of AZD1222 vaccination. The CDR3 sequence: CASRLASETQYF. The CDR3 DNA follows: TGTGCCAGCAGGCTAGCGAGTGAGACCCAGTACTTC.